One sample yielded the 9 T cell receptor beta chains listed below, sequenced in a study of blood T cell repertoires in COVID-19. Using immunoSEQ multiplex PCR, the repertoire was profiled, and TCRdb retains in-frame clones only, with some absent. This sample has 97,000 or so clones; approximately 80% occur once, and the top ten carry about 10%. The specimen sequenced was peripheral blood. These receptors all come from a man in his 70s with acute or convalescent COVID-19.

In DNA form, the CDR3 reads TGTGCCTGGTGCCCCAGGGGATTCTATGGCTACACCTTC. Amino acids: CAWCPRGFYGYTF. The V gene is TRBV30, the J gene TRBJ1-2; a possible D gene is TRBD1 (6 bases). V lost 5 bases, J lost 4 bases, and 14 bases lay in between. CDR3 length: 13 residues. Germline V gene lookup returns CDR1 GTSNPN and CDR2 SVGIG (reference sequence). Supplemented by reference TRBV30 and TRBJ1-2, the full variable domain reads SQTIHQWPATLVQPVGSPLSLECTVEGTSNPNLYWYRQAAGRGLQLLFYSVGIGQISSEVPQNLSASRPQDRQFILSSKKLLLSDSGFYLCAWCPRGFYGYTFGSGTRLTVV.

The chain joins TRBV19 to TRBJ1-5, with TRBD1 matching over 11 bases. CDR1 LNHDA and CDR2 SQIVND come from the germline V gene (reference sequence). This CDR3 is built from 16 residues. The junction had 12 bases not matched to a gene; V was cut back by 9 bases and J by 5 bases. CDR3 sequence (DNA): TGTGCCAGCCGAAACTGGGGACAGGGGGTGGATCAGCCCCAGCATTTT. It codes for CASRNWGQGVDQPQHF. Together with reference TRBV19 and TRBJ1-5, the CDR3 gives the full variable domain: DGGITQSPKYLFRKEGQNVTLSCEQNLNHDAMYWYRQDPGQGLRLIYYSQIVNDFQKGDIAEGYSVSREKKESFPLTVTSAQKNPTAFYLCASRNWGQGVDQPQHFGDGTRLSIL.

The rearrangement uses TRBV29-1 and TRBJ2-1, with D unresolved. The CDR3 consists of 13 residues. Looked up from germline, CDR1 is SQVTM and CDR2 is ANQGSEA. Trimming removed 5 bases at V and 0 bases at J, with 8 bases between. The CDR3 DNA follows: TGCAGCGTTTCCCGGAGCTCCTACAATGAGCAGTTCTTC. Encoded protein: CSVSRSSYNEQFF.

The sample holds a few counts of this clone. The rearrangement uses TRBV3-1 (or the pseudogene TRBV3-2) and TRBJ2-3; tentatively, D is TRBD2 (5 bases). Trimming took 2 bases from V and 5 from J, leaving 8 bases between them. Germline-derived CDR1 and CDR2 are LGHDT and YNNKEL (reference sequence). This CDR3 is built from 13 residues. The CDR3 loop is CASSQIEGDTQYF. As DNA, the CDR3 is TGTGCCAGCAGCCAAATCGAGGGAGATACGCAGTATTTT.

The DNA of the CDR3 is TGTGCCAGCAGCTCACCGGGACAGTACTTTACCGGGGAGCTGTTTTTT. This gives the protein CASSSPGQYFTGELFF. This chain connects TRBV7-9 to TRBJ2-2, with TRBD1 matching over 7 bases. The germline V gene has CDR1 SEHNR and CDR2 FQNEAQ (reference sequence). After removal of 4 bases from V and 5 bases from J, the junction contained 10 bases not matched to a gene. The length of the CDR3 is 16 residues.

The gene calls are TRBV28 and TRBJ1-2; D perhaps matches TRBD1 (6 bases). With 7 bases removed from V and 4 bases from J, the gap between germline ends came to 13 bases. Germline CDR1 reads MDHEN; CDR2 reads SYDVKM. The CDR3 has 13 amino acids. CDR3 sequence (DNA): TGTGCCAGCATGAGAGACAGGCTCTATGGCTACACCTTC. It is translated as CASMRDRLYGYTF.

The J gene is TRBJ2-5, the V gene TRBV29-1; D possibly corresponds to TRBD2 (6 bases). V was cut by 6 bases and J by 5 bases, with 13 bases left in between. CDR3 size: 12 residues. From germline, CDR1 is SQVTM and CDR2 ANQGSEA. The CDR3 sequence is CSVGGARETQYF. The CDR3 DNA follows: TGCAGCGTCGGGGGTGCACGGGAGACCCAGTACTTC.

This chain's CDR3 is CASSAGLAVNTDTQYF. Here the CDR3 DNA reads TGTGCCAGCAGCGCGGGACTAGCGGTCAACACAGATACGCAGTATTTT. The rearrangement joins TRBV14 to TRBJ2-3, with 11 bases fitting TRBD2. The junction had 6 bases not matched to a gene; V was cut back by 5 bases and J by 2 bases. The CDR3 has 16 amino acids. Germline loops: CDR1 SGHDN, CDR2 FVKESK.

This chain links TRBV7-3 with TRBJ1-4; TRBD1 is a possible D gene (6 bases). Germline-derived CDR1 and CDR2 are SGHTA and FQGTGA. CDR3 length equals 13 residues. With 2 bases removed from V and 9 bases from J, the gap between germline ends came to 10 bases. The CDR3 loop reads CASSLDQGQKLFF. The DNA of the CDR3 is TGTGCCAGCAGCTTAGATCAGGGGCAAAAACTGTTTTTT.